The 21 T cell receptor beta chains given below trace back to one sample, sequenced in a study of shared clonotypes between healthy human individuals. Clones were sequenced by immunoSEQ multiplex PCR, and TCRdb holds only the in-frame ones, with some missing. The profile covers roughly 1.5 million clones, with 95% to 99% appearing a single time and around 0.45% taken by the ten largest. The material sequenced was naive CD4+ T cells sorted from blood. Subset here: CD45RA+ positively selected. The origin of the receptors is a man aged 30 to 39 in good health.

This clone was seen just once. The rearrangement uses TRBV18 and TRBJ2-1; TRBD1 matches 7 bases. Losses at the gene ends were 6 bases for V and 16 bases for J; bases not matched to a gene: 12. The CDR3 has 12 residues. The germline V gene has CDR1 KGHSH and CDR2 LQKENI. In nucleotides, the CDR3 is TGTGCCAGCTCGCCGAACCGGGACAGACCTTTCTTC. This codes for CASSPNRDRPFF. The full variable domain, its missing parts supplied by reference TRBV18 and TRBJ2-1, is NAGVMQNPRHLVRRRGQEARLRCSPMKGHSHVYWYRQLPEEGLKFMVYLQKENIIDESGMPKERFSAEFPKEGPSILRIQQVVRGDSAAYFCASSPNRDRPFFGPGTRLTVL.

The chain couples TRBV9 to TRBJ2-1; D perhaps matches TRBD2 (6 bases). The V and J ends lost 0 bases and 0 bases respectively, with 25 bases between them. The V gene's germline CDR1 is SGDLS and CDR2 YYNGEE. The CDR3 sequence is 21 residues long. The CDR3 reads CASSVVGTNPGTLHSYNEQFF. The CDR3 DNA sequence: TGTGCCAGCAGCGTAGTAGGAACTAACCCCGGGACTCTCCACTCCTACAATGAGCAGTTCTTC.

The genes are TRBV19 and TRBJ2-3, with D possibly matching TRBD1 (5 bases). The V gene's germline CDR1 is LNHDA and CDR2 SQIVND (reference sequence). V was trimmed by 6 bases and J by 1 base, leaving 11 bases between them. There are 14 residues in the CDR3. CDR3 coding DNA: TGTGCCAGTAGGTCCCTAGGGGGCACAGATACGCAGTATTTT. Amino acids: CASRSLGGTDTQYF.

This clone occurred once. The chain links TRBV7-3 to TRBJ2-1; TRBD2 might be the D (5 bases). CDR3 size: 15 residues. Trimming took 5 bases from V and 4 from J, leaving 15 bases between them. In germline, CDR1 is SGHTA, CDR2 FQGTGA. CDR3 sequence (DNA): TGTGCCAGCAGCCCAGGACTGGTAACATACAATGAGCAGTTCTTC. Translating it yields CASSPGLVTYNEQFF.

The gene calls are TRBV14 and TRBJ1-2, with D tentatively TRBD1 (5 bases). V was shortened by 3 bases and J by 8 bases, with 13 bases between the two germline ends. Germline-derived CDR1 and CDR2 are SGHDN and FVKESK. This CDR3 contains 13 residues. The CDR3 loop reads CASSHRQSRGYTF. The CDR3 DNA follows: TGTGCCAGCAGCCATAGACAGTCGCGAGGCTACACCTTC.

The chain employs TRBV10-3 and TRBJ2-7; no reliable D call. Per germline, CDR1 ENHRY and CDR2 SYGVKD. The ends were cut back, 4 bases at V and 7 bases at J, with 8 bases in the middle. The CDR3 sequence is 11 residues long. DNA for the CDR3: TGTGCCATCAGTGGAAGTAAAGAGCAGTACTTC. The encoded protein is CAISGSKEQYF.

V gene TRBV5-6 combines with J gene TRBJ2-3; D is uncertain. CDR3 length: 16 amino acids. V lost 1 base and J lost 0, with 12 bases in between. Germline V gene sequence: CDR1 SGHDT, CDR2 YYEEEE. The CDR3 nucleotides read TGTGCCAGCAGCTTGTACGGCGGATCTAGCACAGATACGCAGTATTTT. As protein: CASSLYGGSSTDTQYF.

Concerning this clone itself: This sample includes further DNA sequences coding for the same CDR3. This rearrangement joins TRBV28 to TRBJ2-7; 7 bases are a match to TRBD2. Germline CDR1 is MDHEN and CDR2 is SYDVKM. Germline trimming cut 3 bases from V and 0 bases from J; bases unmatched to any gene: 2. The CDR3 contains 14 residues. CDR3 region: CASSFGGTSYEQYF. The CDR3 nucleotides read TGTGCCAGCAGTTTCGGGGGGACCTCCTACGAGCAGTACTTC.

This chain's CDR3 is CASSWGLEPNNLNEQFF. Here the CDR3 DNA reads TGCGCCAGCAGCTGGGGCTTGGAACCCAATAATTTGAATGAGCAGTTCTTC. The chain combines TRBV5-1 with TRBJ2-1; a possible D gene is TRBD1 (5 bases). The germline gives CDR1 SGHRS, CDR2 YFSETQ. CDR3 size: 17 residues. The germline V and J ends were trimmed by 3 bases and 7 bases, with 23 bases remaining between them.

This clone was seen only once. The V gene is TRBV27, the J gene TRBJ2-3; 7 bases map to TRBD2. The V gene's germline CDR1 is MNHEY and CDR2 SMNVEV (reference sequence). The V segment lost 1 base and the J segment 0 bases; nucleotides outside the gene matches: 7. This CDR3 region has 17 residues. CDR3 loop: CASSLFSGRASTDTQYF. In DNA, the CDR3 is TGTGCCAGCAGTTTATTTAGCGGGCGTGCTAGCACAGATACGCAGTATTTT.

V and J are TRBV9 and TRBJ2-2, with D tentatively TRBD1 or TRBD2 (5 bases each). CDR1 SGDLS and CDR2 YYNGEE come from the germline V gene. This CDR3 is built from 15 residues. V lost 0 bases, J lost 4 bases, and 10 bases lay in between. The CDR3 loop reads CASSVDPGRTGELFF. The CDR3 DNA sequence: TGTGCCAGCAGCGTAGATCCGGGGCGCACCGGGGAGCTGTTTTTT.

The chain joins TRBV6-5 to TRBJ2-7; TRBD2 is a possible D gene (5 bases). This CDR3 region has 11 residues. The ends were cut back, 2 bases at V and 9 bases at J, with 8 bases in the middle. Germline loops: CDR1 MNHEY, CDR2 SVGAGI. The chain's CDR3 is CASSYRTSQYF. CDR3 bases: TGTGCCAGCAGTTACCGGACTTCGCAGTACTTC.

This clone was detected only once. The chain combines TRBV7-2 with TRBJ2-3; unclear D gene. V gave up 4 bases and J gave up 5 bases, with 7 bases separating them. Germline assignment: CDR1 SGHTA and CDR2 FQGNSA. The CDR3 is made up of 12 amino acids. Here the CDR3 reads CASSSAQDTQYF. Here the CDR3 DNA reads TGTGCCAGCAGCTCAGCCCAAGATACGCAGTATTTT.

CDR3 in DNA: TGCGCCAGCAGCTGGGACTTCGCAACTAATGAAAAACTGTTTTTT. Amino acid sequence: CASSWDFATNEKLFF. This chain connects TRBV5-1 to TRBJ1-4; D is perhaps TRBD1 (5 bases). Germline V lookup: CDR1 SGHRS, CDR2 YFSETQ. The CDR3 loop spans 15 amino acids. The germline V and J ends were trimmed by 3 bases and 0 bases, with 9 bases remaining between them.

The V call is TRBV15, the J call TRBJ1-2; weak D call: TRBD1 (5 bases). This CDR3 comprises 16 residues. The germline CDR1 and CDR2 sequences are LNHNV and YYDKDF (reference sequence). V gave up 0 bases and J gave up 6 bases, with 17 bases separating them. The CDR3 protein is CATSRDRVRVENGYTF. In DNA form, the CDR3 reads TGTGCCACCAGCAGAGATAGGGTCAGGGTCGAAAATGGCTACACCTTC.

The chain uses TRBV7-9 and TRBJ2-1; D is undetermined. Per the germline V gene, CDR1 is SEHNR and CDR2 is FQNEAQ (reference sequence). The CDR3 has 12 residues. Trimming removed 4 bases from V and 5 bases from J, with 6 bases in between. Here the CDR3 DNA reads TGTGCCAGCAGCTGGGAAGACAATGAGCAGTTCTTC. Translating gives CASSWEDNEQFF.

The chain has TRBV10-3 and TRBJ1-2, with D hard to call. Between the trimmed V and J ends, which lost 0 bases and 4 bases, there was a span of 9 bases. The length of the CDR3 is 14 residues. CDR1 and CDR2 (germline): ENHRY, SYGVKD. The CDR3 loop reads CAISESAGLYGYTF. In DNA, the CDR3 is TGTGCCATCAGTGAGTCGGCAGGACTCTATGGCTACACCTTC.

The V call is TRBV11-3, the J call TRBJ2-3; 9 bases fit TRBD2. Trimming cost V 3 bases and J 2 bases; bases outside gene matches: 6. Per the germline V gene, CDR1 is SGHNT and CDR2 is YENEEA. The CDR3 is 16 amino acids. Written as DNA, the CDR3 is TGTGCCAGCAGCTTCGCGGCGGGAGGGTACACAGATACGCAGTATTTT. Protein: CASSFAAGGYTDTQYF.

CDR3 loop: CASSYDGWAPEAFF. The CDR3 nucleotides read TGTGCCAGCAGTTACGATGGTTGGGCACCTGAAGCTTTCTTT. This chain connects TRBV6-5 to TRBJ1-1, with D hard to call. Trimming left V 2 bases short and J 6 bases short, with 13 bases between. CDR3 size: 14 residues. CDR1 and CDR2 (germline): MNHEY, SVGAGI.

The chain couples TRBV10-1 to TRBJ2-2, with 7 bases lining up with TRBD2. The CDR3 contains 15 residues. Trimming at V came to 5 bases and at J to 2 bases, leaving 5 bases not matched to a gene. The germline gives CDR1 WNHNN, CDR2 SYGVQD (reference sequence). In nucleotides, the CDR3 is TGCGCCAGCAGTCAGAGCGGGACCAACACCGGGGAGCTGTTTTTT. This translates into CASSQSGTNTGELFF.

The CDR3 sequence: CASSPLPGYNEQFF. As DNA, the CDR3 is TGTGCCAGCTCACCACTCCCGGGGTACAATGAGCAGTTCTTC. This chain uses TRBV18 with TRBJ2-1; possible D gene TRBD2, 5 bases. Per germline, CDR1 KGHSH and CDR2 LQKENI. The ends were cut back, 1 base at V and 4 bases at J, with 8 bases in the middle. The CDR3 extends over 14 amino acids.